The sample holds many counts of the clone carrying this T cell receptor (beta chain). TCRdb processed the 5' RACE reads anew with MiXCR; each CDR3 protein has one entry. The table lists roughly 45,000 distinct CDR3 sequences, about 30% of them singletons. The CDR3 has 12 amino acids. CDR1 is DFQATT, CDR2 SNEGSKA, per germline (reference sequence). The V and J ends lost 3 bases and 6 bases respectively, with 8 bases between them. The receptor's source is a female donor with breast cancer. The sequencing sample was made of tumor-infiltrating memory CD4+ T cells sorted from the breast tumor. Subset indicated: memory CD4+ T cells, CD4+CD45RO+CD25-. This chain links TRBV20-1 with TRBJ1-4; unclear D gene. DNA for the CDR3: TGCAGTGCTAGTGGTGCCTATGAAAAACTGTTTTTT. It is translated as CSASGAYEKLFF.